A single sample gave rise to the 17 T cell receptor beta chains below, sequenced in a study of blood T cell repertoires in COVID-19. Profiled with immunoSEQ multiplex PCR; TCRdb holds only in-frame clones, not every one. The sample consists of over 150,000 clones, 84% of them appearing once. Sequenced input: peripheral blood. These receptors all come from a man between 18 and 29 years old with active or convalescent COVID-19.

The chain uses TRBV6-4 and TRBJ2-1, with TRBD2 matching over 14 bases. The CDR3 is made up of 18 amino acids. The V and J ends lost 6 bases and 0 bases, in that order; junction bases with no gene match: 7. CDR1 is MRHNA and CDR2 is SNTAGT in the germline V gene. Here the CDR3 reads CASRAGTSGSASYNEQFF. CDR3 bases: TGTGCCAGCAGGGCCGGGACTAGCGGGAGTGCCTCCTACAATGAGCAGTTCTTC.

This clone was seen a few times. The CDR3 spells CASSSSRGNQPQHF. The CDR3 DNA follows: TGTGCCAGCAGCTCAAGCAGGGGCAATCAGCCCCAGCATTTT. The V and J genes are TRBV3-1 (or the pseudogene TRBV3-2) and TRBJ1-5; a weak D match, TRBD1 (5 bases). Germline CDR1 reads LGHDT; CDR2 reads YNNKEL (reference sequence). The CDR3 contains 14 residues. The V and J ends lost 5 bases and 2 bases respectively, with 10 bases between them.

The V gene is TRBV4-1, the J gene TRBJ2-1; TRBD2 matches 10 bases. CDR1 and CDR2 (germline): MGHRA, YSYEKL. The V segment lost 4 bases and the J segment 15 bases; nucleotides outside the gene matches: 9. The CDR3 runs to 13 residues. CDR3 DNA: TGCGCCAGCAGCCTTTCTTTCAGCGGGAGGGGGTTCTTC. It is translated as CASSLSFSGRGFF.

The chain uses TRBV15 and TRBJ2-1, with TRBD2 matching over 10 bases. CDR1 and CDR2 from the germline V gene are LNHNV and YYDKDF (reference sequence). V lost 1 base, J lost 5 bases, and 2 bases stayed unmatched. This CDR3 has 15 amino acids. CDR3 protein: CATSRGTSGNNEQFF. CDR3 nucleotide sequence: TGTGCCACCAGCAGAGGGACTAGCGGAAACAATGAGCAGTTCTTC.

This sequence joins TRBV12-5 and TRBJ1-5; TRBD1 aligns across 8 bases. The CDR3 is 17 amino acids. Germline V gives CDR1 LGHNT, CDR2 FRNRAP. J gave up 0 bases and V 5 bases, and 9 bases lay outside the gene matches. As DNA, the CDR3 is TGTGCTAGTGGTGCGGACAGGGCCCTTTTTAGCAATCAGCCCCAGCATTTT. Encoded protein: CASGADRALFSNQPQHF.

This chain links TRBV18 with TRBJ1-3; D is uncertain. Germline CDR1 KGHSH, CDR2 LQKENI. The CDR3 is made up of 14 amino acids. Trimming cost V 5 bases and J 0 bases, with 8 bases left between them. The DNA of the CDR3 is TGTGCCAGCTCAACTTTAAGCTCTGGAAACACCATATATTTT. Protein: CASSTLSSGNTIYF.

In nucleotides, the CDR3 is TGTGCCAGCAGCTTACTAGCGGGAGGGCCCGTTGAGCAGTACTTC. It translates to CASSLLAGGPVEQYF. The chain has TRBV5-6 and TRBJ2-7; TRBD2 matches at 13 bases. V lost 2 bases and J lost 7; bases outside the gene matches: 6. Germline V CDR1 and CDR2: SGHDT, YYEEEE. This CDR3 region has 15 residues.

The chain links TRBV2 to TRBJ2-7; 11 bases map to TRBD2. Germline CDR1 and CDR2: SNHLY and FYNNEI. After removal of 6 bases from V and 5 bases from J, the junction contained 15 bases not matched to a gene. The CDR3 is 17 amino acids. The DNA of the CDR3 is TGTGCCAGCAGCCACATACCTAGCGGGGGGTTTGGGGACGAGCAGTACTTC. It codes for CASSHIPSGGFGDEQYF.

This chain joins TRBV11-2 and TRBJ2-1, with 9 bases lining up with TRBD2. The V segment lost 3 bases and the J segment 0 bases; nucleotides outside the gene matches: 6. The CDR3 spans 17 residues. Germline V gives CDR1 SGHAT, CDR2 FQNNGV. The CDR3 sequence is CASSFGGGASSYNEQFF. The CDR3 bases are TGTGCCAGCAGCTTCGGCGGGGGGGCAAGCTCCTACAATGAGCAGTTCTTC.

This clone was seen repeatedly, ten times or more. The chain joins TRBV7-9 to TRBJ2-5; no definite D call. Trimming pared 5 bases from V and 3 bases from J, leaving 13 bases between. Germline loops: CDR1 SEHNR, CDR2 FQNEAQ (reference sequence). The CDR3 runs 14 residues. The CDR3 DNA sequence: TGTGCCAGCAGCCGCCCAGAGGCAAAAGAGACCCAGTACTTC. It is translated as CASSRPEAKETQYF.

V gene TRBV3-1 (or the pseudogene TRBV3-2) combines with J gene TRBJ1-2, with unresolved D. Germline V gives CDR1 LGHDT, CDR2 YNNKEL (reference sequence). The V gene lost 0 bases and the J gene lost 8 bases, with 16 bases spanning the gap. CDR3 length equals 15 residues. CDR3 sequence: CASSQDSARGSGYTF. Here the CDR3 DNA reads TGTGCCAGCAGCCAAGATTCAGCCCGGGGTAGCGGCTACACCTTC.

This clone has just one count. CDR3 protein: CASSRYSGGDNEQFF. The DNA of the CDR3 is TGTGCCAGCAGTCGATATAGTGGGGGGGACAATGAGCAGTTCTTC. This chain uses TRBV2 with TRBJ2-1; 7 bases line up with TRBD2. With 5 bases clipped from V and 5 bases from J, the junction kept 9 bases outside the gene matches. The CDR3 consists of 15 residues. The V gene's germline CDR1 is SNHLY and CDR2 FYNNEI.

The genes are TRBV3-1 (or the pseudogene TRBV3-2) and TRBJ2-7; 11 bases line up with TRBD2. The CDR3 is 17 residues long. V trimming: 1 base; J trimming: 7 bases; junction bases outside the gene matches: 12. CDR1 LGHDT and CDR2 YNNKEL come from the germline V gene (reference sequence). CDR3 DNA sequence: TGTGCCAGCAGCCAAGGGTGGGTAGCGGGAGGGGCGAATGAGCAGTACTTC. This gives the protein CASSQGWVAGGANEQYF.

The chain uses TRBV18 and TRBJ2-1, with D tentatively TRBD1 (6 bases). The V gene lost 0 bases and the J gene lost 10 bases, with 10 bases spanning the gap. The germline gives CDR1 KGHSH, CDR2 LQKENI. The CDR3 runs to 13 residues. CDR3 region: CASSPPSGTEQFF. DNA of the CDR3: TGTGCCAGCTCACCACCCTCGGGGACAGAGCAGTTCTTC.

The J gene is TRBJ2-7, the V gene TRBV4-3; 7 nucleotides agree with TRBD2. Trimming at V came to 0 bases and at J to 4 bases, leaving 12 bases not matched to a gene. Germline loops: CDR1 LGHNA, CDR2 YSLEER. CDR3 length: 17 amino acids. The CDR3 reads CASSQEWGGRNYYEQYF. The DNA of the CDR3 is TGCGCCAGCAGCCAAGAGTGGGGAGGGCGCAACTATTACGAGCAGTACTTC.

This chain joins TRBV5-4 and TRBJ2-7; D possibly corresponds to TRBD1 (5 bases). CDR3 length: 17 amino acids. Germline V gene data show CDR1 as SGHNT and CDR2 as YYREEE (reference sequence). Trimming removed 0 bases from V and 0 bases from J, with 16 bases in between. The CDR3 loop is CASSLAWGPPSSYEQYF. The DNA of the CDR3 is TGTGCCAGCAGCTTGGCTTGGGGCCCTCCAAGCTCCTACGAGCAGTACTTC.

The rearrangement links TRBV23-1 to TRBJ2-7; D is ambiguous. TRBV23-1 is an open reading frame whose function is uncertain. This CDR3 is 11 amino acids long. Trimming removed 4 bases at V and 9 bases at J, with 10 bases between. For the CDR3, the DNA is TGCGCCAGCAGTCCCAAGCCCGTGCAGTACTTC. Translation: CASSPKPVQYF.